This record covers a single T cell receptor (beta chain). The antigen is unknown. The record originates from a study of OX40 agonist ivuxolimab in advanced cancers. Study information: Patients with hepatocellular carcinoma, melanoma, renal cell or head and neck cancer made up the dose-escalation patients. Participants could have had prior anti-PD-1, anti-PD-L1 or anti-CTLA-4 therapy, and more than 35% had some. Partial response was recorded in three patients: one hepatocellular carcinoma and two cutaneous melanoma cases. Study-wide results and limits: On average, CD8+ T cells showed a greater number of expanded clones than CD4+.

The table came from immunoSEQ multiplex PCR; TCRdb's copy has only in-frame clones and leaves some out. The sample lists 55,000 to 70,000 clones, more than 70% occurring once. This material consisted of CD4+ or CD8+ T cells sorted from blood, taken in a trial of the OX40 agonist ivuxolimab. The clonotype comes from an adult with an advanced solid tumor such as melanoma, head and neck, liver or kidney cancer.

CDR3 coding DNA: TGTGCCAGCAGGGGACAGCTTGACCAGCCCCAGCATTTT. Protein product: CASRGQLDQPQHF. This chain uses TRBV28 with TRBJ1-5; 7 bases agree with TRBD1. This CDR3 is built from 13 residues. The J segment lost 7 bases and the V segment lost 6 bases, leaving 6 bases of the junction unmatched. Looked up from germline, CDR1 is MDHEN and CDR2 is SYDVKM. The whole variable domain, remainder taken from reference TRBV28 and TRBJ1-5, is DVKVTQSSRYLVKRTGEKVFLECVQDMDHENMFWYRQDPGLGLRLIYFSYDVKMKEKGDIPEGYSVSREKKERFSLILESASTNQTSMYLCASRGQLDQPQHFGDGTRLSIL.